A selection of T cell receptor beta chains follows, all from one sample in a study of control samples from healthy donors and cancer patients. The method was immunoSEQ multiplex PCR; TCRdb's version includes in-frame clones alone and lacks a portion of them. This sample carries about 160,000 clones, around 96% of them seen once, and the ten largest clones take more than 8%. Material for sequencing was blood. These receptor sequences come from a woman between 40 and 50 years old in good health. The CDR3 runs from the conserved cysteine through the conserved F or W. Fields, in order: D gene, V gene, clone size, J gene, CDR3 protein, CDR3 DNA. D genes are given only for firm matches. The size field is filled for only some rows; it gives once, few, many or a size class.

D gene: TRBD1
V gene: TRBV5-1
clone size: .
J gene: TRBJ1-4
CDR3 protein: CASSLGQGSTNEKLFF
CDR3 DNA: TGCGCCAGCAGCTTGGGACAGGGCTCAACTAATGAAAAACTGTTTTTT

D gene: TRBD2
V gene: TRBV24-1
clone size: .
J gene: TRBJ2-1
CDR3 protein: CATSDSGLAYNEQFF
CDR3 DNA: TGTGCCACCAGTGACTCGGGACTAGCCTACAATGAGCAGTTCTTC

D gene: .
V gene: TRBV4-1
clone size: .
J gene: TRBJ2-5
CDR3 protein: CASSQVSGGGETQYF
CDR3 DNA: TGCGCCAGCAGCCAAGTCAGTGGGGGAGGAGAGACCCAGTACTTC

D gene: TRBD1
V gene: TRBV15
clone size: .
J gene: TRBJ1-1
CDR3 protein: CATSRSPGQGVTEAFF
CDR3 DNA: TGTGCCACCAGCCGGAGTCCGGGACAGGGAGTTACTGAAGCTTTCTTT

D gene: TRBD1
V gene: TRBV27
clone size: .
J gene: TRBJ1-1
CDR3 protein: CASSPGQGYTEAFF
CDR3 DNA: TGTGCCAGCAGTCCAGGACAGGGGTACACTGAAGCTTTCTTT

D gene: .
V gene: TRBV4-2
clone size: .
J gene: TRBJ1-6
CDR3 protein: CASSQDIGRVHSPLHF
CDR3 DNA: TGTGCCAGCAGCCAAGATATCGGCAGGGTGCATTCACCCCTCCACTTT

D gene: .
V gene: TRBV5-3
clone size: .
J gene: TRBJ1-4
CDR3 protein: CARSLALDRRGLETNEKLFF
CDR3 DNA: TGTGCCAGAAGCTTGGCCCTCGACAGGCGAGGTTTGGAGACTAATGAAAAACTGTTTTTT

D gene: .
V gene: TRBV5-1
clone size: .
J gene: TRBJ2-1
CDR3 protein: CASRGGPQRYNEQFF
CDR3 DNA: TGCGCCAGCAGGGGCGGACCGCAACGATACAATGAGCAGTTCTTC

D gene: .
V gene: TRBV19
clone size: .
J gene: TRBJ1-4
CDR3 protein: CASSIGISATNEKLFF
CDR3 DNA: TGTGCCAGTAGTATAGGAATCAGTGCAACTAATGAAAAACTGTTTTTT

D gene: .
V gene: TRBV5-1
clone size: .
J gene: TRBJ1-5
CDR3 protein: CASSLRTVNQPQHF
CDR3 DNA: TGCGCCAGCAGCTTGAGGACAGTCAATCAGCCCCAGCATTTT

D gene: .
V gene: TRBV6-6
clone size: once
J gene: TRBJ1-3
CDR3 protein: CASSLGLGNTIYF
CDR3 DNA: TGTGCCAGCAGTTTAGGACTTGGAAACACCATATATTTT

D gene: .
V gene: TRBV11-2
clone size: .
J gene: TRBJ1-4
CDR3 protein: CASSLLGRSEKLFF
CDR3 DNA: TGTGCCAGCAGCTTATTGGGAAGGTCTGAAAAACTGTTTTTT

D gene: .
V gene: TRBV18
clone size: .
J gene: TRBJ2-3
CDR3 protein: CASSPFTGSTDTQYF
CDR3 DNA: TGTGCCAGCTCACCCTTTACCGGGAGCACAGATACGCAGTATTTT

D gene: .
V gene: TRBV7-9
clone size: .
J gene: TRBJ1-3
CDR3 protein: CASSPRKGAGNTIYF
CDR3 DNA: TGTGCCAGCAGCCCCCGGAAGGGGGCTGGAAACACCATATATTTT

D gene: .
V gene: TRBV4-3
clone size: .
J gene: TRBJ2-7
CDR3 protein: CASSQDLLQVPDEQYF
CDR3 DNA: TGCGCCAGCAGCCAAGATTTACTCCAAGTGCCTGACGAGCAGTACTTC